Following are 10 T cell receptor beta chains from one sample sequenced in a study of blood T cell repertoires in COVID-19. Using immunoSEQ multiplex PCR, the repertoire was profiled, and TCRdb retains in-frame clones only, with some absent. The sample has about 370,000 clones, 80% to 90% seen once. Sequenced input: PBMCs or T cells enriched from blood (not recorded which). These receptors were collected from a man between 18 and 35 years old who had recovered from COVID-19.

This clone was seen once. The chain uses TRBV2 and TRBJ2-4; weak D call: TRBD2 (6 bases). Trimming stripped 10 bases from V and 8 bases from J, with 18 bases between. CDR3 length equals 13 residues. The germline CDR1 and CDR2 sequences are SNHLY and FYNNEI. In nucleotides, the CDR3 is TGTGCCACAGCACCCGGACTAAGTTACATTCAGTACTTC. It specifies CATAPGLSYIQYF.

The V call is TRBV27, the J call TRBJ2-1; 7 nucleotides agree with TRBD1. This CDR3 is built from 14 residues. Germline loops: CDR1 MNHEY, CDR2 SMNVEV (reference sequence). The ends lost 5 bases at V and 2 bases at J; junction bases unmatched: 3. The DNA for the CDR3 is TGTGCCAGCAGTCCAGGGGGTCCCTACAATGAGCAGTTCTTC. This gives the protein CASSPGGPYNEQFF.

The CDR3, as DNA: TGTGCCAGCAGCTTACAGTTTGGGCTAGCGTACAATGAGCAGTTCTTC. Translating it yields CASSLQFGLAYNEQFF. The rearrangement links TRBV7-2 to TRBJ2-1, with TRBD2 as a possible D gene (6 bases). V was cut by 2 bases and J by 4 bases, with 15 bases left in between. The CDR3 runs 16 residues. Germline V gene data show CDR1 as SGHTA and CDR2 as FQGNSA. The entire variable domain, with the rest obtained from reference TRBV7-2 and TRBJ2-1, is as follows: GAGVSQSPSNKVTEKGKDVELRCDPISGHTALYWYRQSLGQGLEFLIYFQGNSAPDKSGLPSDRFSAERTGGSVSTLTIQRTQQEDSAVYLCASSLQFGLAYNEQFFGPGTRLTVL.

The V gene is TRBV30, the J gene TRBJ2-3; 13 nucleotides align to TRBD2. CDR1 GTSNPN and CDR2 SVGIG come from the germline V gene (reference sequence). The CDR3 has 17 amino acids. V dropped 0 bases and J dropped 7; count of bases not matched to a gene: 10. CDR3 sequence (DNA): TGTGCCTGGAGTGTACTAGCGGGGGGGGCAATGGGAAATACGCAGTATTTT. Its protein is CAWSVLAGGAMGNTQYF.

The rearrangement joins TRBV5-4 to TRBJ1-2, with D possibly TRBD1 on 6 matching bases. CDR1 is SGHNT and CDR2 is YYREEE in the germline V gene (reference sequence). The CDR3 covers 15 residues. Trimming took 3 bases from V and 4 from J, leaving 16 bases between them. CDR3 coding DNA: TGTGCCAGCAGCTCTTACAGGGCGGTAGCCTATGGCTACACCTTC. Translating gives CASSSYRAVAYGYTF.

A word on this clone: Within the sample, other DNA sequences also encode this same CDR3. CDR3 sequence reads: CASSIAGTGSYEQYF. The DNA for the CDR3 is TGTGCCAGTAGTATAGCAGGGACTGGCTCCTACGAGCAGTACTTC. This chain uses TRBV19 with TRBJ2-7; D might be TRBD2 (6 bases). Trimming took 1 base from V and 0 from J, leaving 10 bases between them. There are 15 residues in the CDR3. Germline loops: CDR1 LNHDA, CDR2 SQIVND (reference sequence).

V and J are TRBV27 and TRBJ1-6, with TRBD1 matching 9 bases. Unmatched junction bases numbered 15, after V lost 0 bases and J lost 9 bases. This CDR3 contains 19 residues. Germline V gene data show CDR1 as MNHEY and CDR2 as SMNVEV (reference sequence). The CDR3 DNA follows: TGTGCCAGCAGTTTATCCGAACTGTCGTTGACAGGGGGTGGTTCACCCCTCCACTTT. Translating it yields CASSLSELSLTGGGSPLHF.

The V and J genes are TRBV3-1 (or the pseudogene TRBV3-2) and TRBJ2-2; D is possibly TRBD2 (6 bases). This CDR3 spans 15 amino acids. V dropped 0 bases and J dropped 6 bases, with 11 bases sitting between them. The germline CDR1 and CDR2 sequences are LGHDT and YNNKEL (reference sequence). The DNA for the CDR3 is TGTGCCAGCAGCCAAGATGCAATAGCGGCCGGGGAGCTGTTTTTT. Amino acid sequence: CASSQDAIAAGELFF.

To note about this clone: The sample contains more than one DNA sequence encoding this CDR3. This sequence joins TRBV5-1 and TRBJ2-7; D gene ambiguous. The CDR3 runs to 12 residues. Looked up from germline, CDR1 is SGHRS and CDR2 is YFSETQ. V lost 2 bases, J lost 3 bases, and 6 bases lay in between. CDR3 in amino acids: CASSLDNYEQYF. The CDR3 region has the DNA TGCGCCAGCAGCTTAGACAACTACGAGCAGTACTTC.

This clone was counted between two and nine times. The chain has TRBV9 and TRBJ2-3, with D hard to call. CDR1 is SGDLS and CDR2 is YYNGEE in the germline V gene. Trimming cost V 2 bases and J 5 bases, with 9 bases left between them. The CDR3 totals 13 residues. CDR3 nucleotides: TGTGCCAGCAGCGTGTTAGTGCTAGATACGCAGTATTTT. This codes for CASSVLVLDTQYF. The whole variable domain, filled in from reference TRBV9 and TRBJ2-3, reads DSGVTQTPKHLITATGQRVTLRCSPRSGDLSVYWYQQSLDQGLQFLIQYYNGEERAKGNILERFSAQQFPDLHSELNLSSLELGDSALYFCASSVLVLDTQYFGPGTRLTVL.